Sequencing of this T cell receptor (beta chain) was carried out in a study of shared clonotypes between healthy human individuals. CD4+ cells yielded CD45RA+ naive and CD45RA-negative memory subsets. Sequencing used immunoSEQ multiplex PCR; TCRdb keeps in-frame clones, though not all of them. The sample contains hundreds of thousands of clones, more than 95% of which appear only once. A remark on this clone: The antigen is unknown.

Trimming removed 4 bases at V and 6 bases at J, with 15 bases between. The CDR3 has 15 amino acids. Germline loops: CDR1 KGHSH, CDR2 LQKENI. Findings and caveats of the study: Richness estimates generally favored naive over memory subsets. The four-donor shared clonotypes exceeded non-shared clonotypes in generation probability, with non-shared ones scoring lower. With few donors, the genetic and exposure-history diversity represented was limited.

The gene calls are TRBV18 and TRBJ2-2, with D unresolved. The sequencing sample was made of naive CD4+ T cells sorted from blood. The subset denotes: CD45RA+ positively selected. The clonotype was recovered from a woman aged 30 to 39 in good health. The CDR3, as DNA: TGTGCCAGCTCACTCAATGTCCTGAGTCCCGGGGAGCTGTTTTTT. The encoded protein is CASSLNVLSPGELFF.